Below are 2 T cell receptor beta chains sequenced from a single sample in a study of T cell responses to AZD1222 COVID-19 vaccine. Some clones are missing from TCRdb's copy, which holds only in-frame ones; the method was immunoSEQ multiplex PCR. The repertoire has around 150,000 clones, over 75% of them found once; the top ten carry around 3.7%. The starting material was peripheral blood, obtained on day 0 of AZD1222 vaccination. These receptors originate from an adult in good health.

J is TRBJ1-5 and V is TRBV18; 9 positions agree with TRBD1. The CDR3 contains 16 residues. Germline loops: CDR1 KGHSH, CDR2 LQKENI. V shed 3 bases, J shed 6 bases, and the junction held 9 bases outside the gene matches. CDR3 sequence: CASSPGDRVQGQPQHF. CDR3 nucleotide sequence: TGTGCCAGCTCACCCGGGGACAGGGTACAAGGTCAGCCCCAGCATTTT.

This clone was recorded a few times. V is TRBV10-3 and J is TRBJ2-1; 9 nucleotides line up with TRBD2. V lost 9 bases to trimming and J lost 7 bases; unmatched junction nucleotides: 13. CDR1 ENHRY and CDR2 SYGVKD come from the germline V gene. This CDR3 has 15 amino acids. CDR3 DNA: TGTGCCATGTCACTAGCGGGCTCTCTACGTAATGAGCAGTTCTTC. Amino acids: CAMSLAGSLRNEQFF.